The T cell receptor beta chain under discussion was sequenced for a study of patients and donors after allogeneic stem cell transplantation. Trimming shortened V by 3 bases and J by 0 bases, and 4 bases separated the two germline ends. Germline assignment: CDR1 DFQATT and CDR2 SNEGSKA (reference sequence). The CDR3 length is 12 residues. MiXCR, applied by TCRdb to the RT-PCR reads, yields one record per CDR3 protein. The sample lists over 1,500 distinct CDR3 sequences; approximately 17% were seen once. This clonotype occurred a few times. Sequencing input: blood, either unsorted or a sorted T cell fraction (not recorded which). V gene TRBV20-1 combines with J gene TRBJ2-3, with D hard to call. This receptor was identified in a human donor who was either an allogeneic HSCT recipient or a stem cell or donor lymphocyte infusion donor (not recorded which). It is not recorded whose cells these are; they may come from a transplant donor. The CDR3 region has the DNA TGCAGTGCTAGGGCGAGCACAGATACGCAGTATTTT. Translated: CSARASTDTQYF.